This TCR beta chain was documented in a study of cytomegalovirus exposure and HLA in healthy donors. The primer mix had 60 Vbeta and 13 Jbeta primers. The repertoire was sequenced with immunoSEQ multiplex PCR; TCRdb's copy has only in-frame clones and lacks some. Among some 120,000 clones, approximately 85% were seen once, and the ten largest hold about 6.7%. The ends were cut back, 0 bases at V and 7 bases at J, with 15 bases in the middle. CDR1 and CDR2 from the germline V gene are GTSNPN and SVGIG (reference sequence). The CDR3 is 14 residues long. Of note for this clone: Its antigen is currently unknown.

The study, taken as a whole, reports: A later analysis by the authors found several of the most significant clusters apparently linked to common viral pathogens. In a later analysis, HLA-associated beta chains showed higher expansion and lower generation probabilities than comparable chains.

The source is a woman aged 25 to 45 in good health and CMV-seropositive. This chain uses TRBV30 with TRBJ2-5, with D possibly TRBD2 on 5 matching bases. Sequencing was performed on PBMCs. This CDR3 is CAWSVGNGRGTQYF. The CDR3 nucleotides read TGTGCCTGGAGTGTAGGTAACGGCCGGGGGACCCAGTACTTC.